The 28 T cell receptor beta chains below all came from one sample that was sequenced in a study of long-term antiretroviral therapy in people with HIV (dated by TCRdb to between 2021 and 2023). Sequencing of the TRB variable region was done with the immunoSEQ hsTCRB v3.0 assay at survey level resolution. TCRdb limited this immuneACCESS table to in-frame rearrangements with V and J called. A share of clones is missing; checked studies link under half to unresolved V genes, and the rest is unexplained. The sample table shows about 27,000 clones, and 65% to 80% are seen once. The top ten clonotypes cover 4.5% to 5% of the sample. Sequenced material: unsorted PBMCs, taken 0.5 years after starting antiretroviral therapy. The source is a woman aged 40 to 49 with HIV.

The rearrangement joins TRBV7-6 to TRBJ2-7; the match to TRBD2 covers 9 bases. Trimming at V came to 0 bases and at J to 2 bases, leaving 8 bases not matched to a gene. Germline V gene lookup returns CDR1 SGHVS and CDR2 FNYEAQ. This CDR3 is built from 17 residues. CDR3: CASSLAWGSGGTYEQYF. The CDR3 coding sequence is TGTGCCAGCAGCTTAGCGTGGGGGAGCGGGGGGACCTACGAGCAGTACTTC.

The V call is TRBV7-2, the J call TRBJ1-5; weak D call: TRBD1 (5 bases). V was shortened by 1 base and J by 6 bases, with 7 bases between the two germline ends. This CDR3 region has 13 residues. The germline gives CDR1 SGHTA, CDR2 FQGNSA. This chain's CDR3 is CASSLGGPQPQHF. CDR3 sequence (DNA): TGTGCCAGCAGCTTAGGGGGCCCTCAGCCCCAGCATTTT.

CDR3 in amino acids: CASIQGSADTQYF. In DNA form, the CDR3 reads TGTGCCAGCATCCAGGGGAGCGCAGATACGCAGTATTTT. V usage is TRBV7-2 and J usage is TRBJ2-3, with D possibly TRBD1 on 6 matching bases. Trimming stripped 7 bases from V and 4 bases from J, with 12 bases between. CDR1 is SGHTA and CDR2 is FQGNSA in the germline V gene. The CDR3 extends over 13 amino acids.

The chain employs TRBV6-6 and TRBJ1-2; 7 nucleotides line up with TRBD1. Unmatched junction bases numbered 6, after V lost 2 bases and J lost 6 bases. The CDR3 contains 14 residues. CDR1 is MNHNY, CDR2 SVGAGI, per germline (reference sequence). In nucleotides, the CDR3 is TGTGCCAGCAGTTACGAGGCGACAGGGAATGGCTACACCTTC. Protein sequence: CASSYEATGNGYTF.

The CDR3 loop reads CASSFDGANTEAFF. The DNA for the CDR3 is TGTGCCAGCAGCTTCGACGGAGCTAACACTGAAGCTTTCTTT. The rearrangement uses TRBV11-1 and TRBJ1-1; no clear D gene. With 3 bases removed from V and 2 bases from J, the gap between germline ends came to 10 bases. The CDR3 spans 14 residues. Germline values: CDR1 SGHAT, CDR2 FQDESV (reference sequence). Drawing the rest from reference TRBV11-1 and TRBJ1-1, the complete variable domain is EAEVAQSPRYKITEKSQAVAFWCDPISGHATLYWYRQILGQGPELLVQFQDESVVDDSQLPKDRFSAERLKGVDSTLKIQPAELGDSAMYLCASSFDGANTEAFFGQGTRLTVV.

This chain uses TRBV18 with TRBJ2-2; possibly TRBD1 for D (5 bases). Germline assignment: CDR1 KGHSH and CDR2 LQKENI. The CDR3 runs 14 residues. V dropped 6 bases and J dropped 2 bases, with 10 bases sitting between them. The CDR3, as DNA: TGTGCCAGCTCCGACAGCGAAAACACCGGGGAGCTGTTTTTT. The encoded protein is CASSDSENTGELFF.

In its sample, this clone was seen a few times. V gene TRBV7-2 combines with J gene TRBJ1-2, with a weak D call TRBD1 (6 bases). Looked up from germline, CDR1 is SGHTA and CDR2 is FQGNSA. V lost 4 bases to trimming and J lost 8 bases, with 14 bases between them. The CDR3 has 13 amino acids. CDR3 sequence: CASSSGRQEGYTF. The DNA of the CDR3 is TGTGCCAGCAGCTCGGGGAGACAGGAAGGCTACACCTTC.

The chain employs TRBV19 and TRBJ1-6, with a weak D call TRBD1 (6 bases). CDR1 and CDR2 (germline): LNHDA, SQIVND (reference sequence). The CDR3 consists of 15 residues. Trimming took 5 bases from V and 14 from J, leaving 22 bases between them. The CDR3 DNA sequence: TGTGCCAGTAGTTCCGGTTACGGCCCAGGGGCCACCCTCCACTTT. The encoded protein is CASSSGYGPGATLHF. The complete variable domain, with remaining parts taken from reference TRBV19 and TRBJ1-6, reads DGGITQSPKYLFRKEGQNVTLSCEQNLNHDAMYWYRQDPGQGLRLIYYSQIVNDFQKGDIAEGYSVSREKKESFPLTVTSAQKNPTAFYLCASSSGYGPGATLHFGNGTRLTVT.

This clone occurred a few times. CDR3 amino acids: CASSSASGASYEQYF. The CDR3 coding sequence is TGTGCCAGCAGTTCGGCAAGCGGGGCCTCCTACGAGCAGTACTTC. The chain uses TRBV6-5 and TRBJ2-7; 7 bases match TRBD2. The CDR3 length is 15 residues. The V segment lost 4 bases and the J segment 0 bases; nucleotides outside the gene matches: 6. The germline CDR1 and CDR2 sequences are MNHEY and SVGAGI.

The gene calls are TRBV18 and TRBJ2-5, with D perhaps matching TRBD2 (5 bases). V was shortened by 3 bases and J by 4 bases, with 9 bases between the two germline ends. Germline V gene sequence: CDR1 KGHSH, CDR2 LQKENI. This CDR3 has 13 residues. The CDR3 DNA follows: TGTGCCAGCTCACCGGACTTGCGAGAGACCCAGTACTTC. Encoded protein: CASSPDLRETQYF.

The chain is built from TRBV6-5 and TRBJ1-6; 9 bases map to TRBD1. From germline, CDR1 is MNHEY and CDR2 SVGAGI. The CDR3 is 14 residues long. The J segment lost 6 bases and the V segment lost 8 bases, leaving 5 bases of the junction unmatched. CDR3 residues: CASGGTGPNSPLHF. CDR3 in DNA: TGTGCCAGCGGCGGGACAGGGCCTAATTCACCCCTCCACTTT.

The CDR3 loop is CASAGILNGYTF. Written as DNA, the CDR3 is TGTGCCTCGGCCGGGATCCTGAATGGCTACACCTTC. The chain is built from TRBV10-3 and TRBJ1-2; D gene ambiguous. Trimming took off 11 bases at V and 6 bases at J, with 16 bases between the two ends. Germline V lookup: CDR1 ENHRY, CDR2 SYGVKD. The CDR3 contains 12 residues.

The chain has TRBV19 and TRBJ1-1; a possible D gene is TRBD1 (6 bases). The CDR3 covers 14 residues. CDR1 and CDR2 from the germline V gene are LNHDA and SQIVND (reference sequence). Trimming stripped 8 bases from V and 0 bases from J, with 13 bases between. The CDR3 here is CASYDGGMNTEAFF. The CDR3 nucleotides read TGTGCCAGTTACGATGGGGGCATGAACACTGAAGCTTTCTTT. The complete variable domain, with remaining parts taken from reference TRBV19 and TRBJ1-1, reads DGGITQSPKYLFRKEGQNVTLSCEQNLNHDAMYWYRQDPGQGLRLIYYSQIVNDFQKGDIAEGYSVSREKKESFPLTVTSAQKNPTAFYLCASYDGGMNTEAFFGQGTRLTVV.

V and J are TRBV10-3 and TRBJ2-7; D is possibly TRBD2 (5 bases). Germline V gives CDR1 ENHRY, CDR2 SYGVKD. V lost 11 bases, J lost 0 bases, and 8 bases lay in between. This CDR3 has 11 residues. CDR3: CAAGVSYEQYF. The DNA for the CDR3 is TGTGCCGCCGGGGTCTCCTACGAGCAGTACTTC.

The chain employs TRBV27 and TRBJ1-2; possible D gene TRBD1, 6 bases. This CDR3 has 14 residues. The ends were cut back, 6 bases at V and 5 bases at J, with 16 bases in the middle. From germline, CDR1 is MNHEY and CDR2 SMNVEV (reference sequence). The CDR3 region has the DNA TGTGCCAGCAGAGCCTTGGGACAACCATATGGCTACACCTTC. It translates to CASRALGQPYGYTF.

The chain carries TRBV7-2 and TRBJ1-2; possibly TRBD1 for D (5 bases). Germline CDR1 is SGHTA and CDR2 is FQGNSA. The CDR3 consists of 12 residues. V dropped 4 bases and J dropped 10 bases, with 13 bases sitting between them. CDR3 in DNA: TGTGCCAGCAGCTCAGGGAGACAGCCCTACACCTTC. The encoded protein is CASSSGRQPYTF.

The rearrangement uses TRBV4-3 and TRBJ1-1; 8 nucleotides line up with TRBD1. With V trimmed by 2 bases and J by 3 bases, 2 bases remained unmatched. Germline CDR1 reads LGHNA; CDR2 reads YSLEER. The CDR3 is made up of 14 amino acids. This CDR3 reads CASSQQTGDTEAFF. CDR3 sequence (DNA): TGCGCCAGCAGCCAACAGACAGGGGACACTGAAGCTTTCTTT.

The table lists this clone with a few counts. In DNA, the CDR3 is TGTGCCAGCAGCTTAGCAAGGACAGGGAGTAGCAATCAGCCCCAGCATTTT. This sequence encodes CASSLARTGSSNQPQHF. The V and J genes are TRBV7-9 and TRBJ1-5; 8 bases match TRBD1. CDR3 length: 17 amino acids. Germline-derived CDR1 and CDR2 are SEHNR and FQNEAQ (reference sequence). J lost 0 bases, V lost 0 bases, and 4 bases had no gene match.

The table lists this clone with a few counts. The rearrangement joins TRBV4-2 to TRBJ2-6; D remains unclear. The CDR3 totals 14 residues. Trimming pared 8 bases from V and 2 bases from J, leaving 10 bases between. The germline V gene encodes CDR1 LGHNA and CDR2 YNFKEQ. CDR3 region: CASRVKAGANVLTF. CDR3 nucleotide sequence: TGTGCCAGCCGGGTTAAGGCTGGGGCCAACGTCCTGACTTTC.

The rearrangement uses TRBV11-3 and TRBJ2-5; the D call may be TRBD1 or TRBD2 (5 bases each). Germline V gives CDR1 SGHNT, CDR2 YENEEA. CDR3 length equals 16 residues. Trimming cost V 1 base and J 3 bases, with 15 bases left between them. The CDR3 sequence is CASSLGGAGDEETQYF. CDR3 DNA: TGTGCCAGCAGCTTAGGGGGTGCCGGGGACGAAGAGACCCAGTACTTC. Full variable domain (remainder filled in from reference TRBV11-3 and TRBJ2-5): EAGVVQSPRYKIIEKKQPVAFWCNPISGHNTLYWYLQNLGQGPELLIRYENEEAVDDSQLPKDRFSAERLKGVDSTLKIQPAELGDSAVYLCASSLGGAGDEETQYFGPGTRLLVL.

This clone was found a few times. The chain joins TRBV7-2 to TRBJ1-6, with D perhaps TRBD1 (6 bases). The CDR3 loop spans 17 amino acids. Trimming shortened V by 4 bases and J by 7 bases, and 20 bases separated the two germline ends. Germline V gene data show CDR1 as SGHTA and CDR2 as FQGNSA. The CDR3: CASSSDGYRVRNSPLHF. CDR3 nucleotides: TGTGCCAGCAGCTCCGACGGGTACAGGGTCCGGAATTCACCCCTCCACTTT.

The chain employs TRBV7-9 and TRBJ1-5; TRBD1 matches at 7 bases. J lost 6 bases, V lost 6 bases, and 5 bases had no gene match. Germline V gene data show CDR1 as SEHNR and CDR2 as FQNEAQ (reference sequence). There are 13 residues in the CDR3. This chain's CDR3 is CASRGDSGQPQHF. CDR3 nucleotide sequence: TGTGCCAGCAGAGGGGACAGCGGTCAGCCCCAGCATTTT. Using reference TRBV7-9 and TRBJ1-5 for the parts outside the CDR3, the full variable domain is DTGVSQNPRHKITKRGQNVTFRCDPISEHNRLYWYRQTLGQGPEFLTYFQNEAQLEKSRLLSDRFSAERPKGSFSTLEIQRTEQGDSAMYLCASRGDSGQPQHFGDGTRLSIL.

The chain combines TRBV25-1 with TRBJ2-7, with 7 bases matching TRBD1. CDR1 is MGHDK and CDR2 is SYGVNS in the germline V gene. The junction had 10 bases not matched to a gene; V was cut back by 2 bases and J by 0 bases. This CDR3 is built from 17 residues. The CDR3 nucleotides are TGTGCCAGCAGTGAACAACCGGGACAGCAGAGCTCCTACGAGCAGTACTTC. Its protein is CASSEQPGQQSSYEQYF.

The CDR3: CATSKGGGWTNEKLFF. The CDR3 DNA reads as TGTGCCACCAGCAAGGGGGGGGGATGGACTAATGAAAAACTGTTTTTT. The chain combines TRBV15 with TRBJ1-4, with D tentatively TRBD1 (6 bases). V lost 4 bases to trimming and J lost 2 bases, with 14 bases between them. The CDR3 length is 16 residues. Germline-derived CDR1 and CDR2 are LNHNV and YYDKDF (reference sequence).

The gene calls are TRBV19 and TRBJ1-5; tentative D call: TRBD1 (6 bases). The germline V gene encodes CDR1 LNHDA and CDR2 SQIVND (reference sequence). CDR3 size: 13 residues. The V and J ends lost 2 bases and 6 bases respectively, with 8 bases between them. The CDR3 is CASSIIGGQPQHF. Written as DNA, the CDR3 is TGTGCCAGTAGTATAATAGGGGGTCAGCCCCAGCATTTT.

The chain carries TRBV2 and TRBJ1-1, with D unclear. Trimming pared 10 bases from V and 1 base from J, leaving 13 bases between. Germline assignment: CDR1 SNHLY and CDR2 FYNNEI. This CDR3 spans 13 amino acids. CDR3 coding DNA: TGTGCCACCTTGTATCAGGCGAACACTGAAGCTTTCTTT. It specifies CATLYQANTEAFF. Variable domain in full (rest from reference TRBV2 and TRBJ1-1): EPEVTQTPSHQVTQMGQEVILRCVPISNHLYFYWYRQILGQKVEFLVSFYNNEISEKSEIFDDQFSVERPDGSNFTLKIRSTKLEDSAMYFCATLYQANTEAFFGQGTRLTVV.

The rearrangement uses TRBV4-3 and TRBJ1-2, with D possibly being TRBD1 (5 bases). There are 16 residues in the CDR3. V was pared by 3 bases and J by 6 bases, with 20 bases between. Germline V gene data show CDR1 as LGHNA and CDR2 as YSLEER. CDR3 in DNA: TGCGCCAGCAGCCATCTCACACAACTCGGGGGGAATGGCTACACCTTC. Translated: CASSHLTQLGGNGYTF.

CDR3 residues: CASRFIMGQNTEAFF. The CDR3 DNA follows: TGCGCCAGCAGATTTATTATGGGACAGAACACTGAAGCTTTCTTT. V is TRBV5-1 and J is TRBJ1-1, with D perhaps matching TRBD1 (6 bases). V was trimmed by 5 bases and J by 1 base, leaving 15 bases between them. CDR3 size: 15 residues. Per germline, CDR1 SGHRS and CDR2 YFSETQ.